The 26 T cell receptor beta chains below were found in one sample sequenced in a study of T cell repertoires in cytomegalovirus infection. TCRdb itself ran the reads through MiXCR, one entry per CDR3 protein. Of 100,000 to 150,000 distinct CDR3 sequences listed, roughly 9% are singletons. Specimen: PBMCs. Source of these receptors: a human donor in good health (CMV status not recorded). Some clones in this sample may be carry-over from other donors' samples.

This clonotype appeared many times. The chain combines TRBV7-8 with TRBJ2-2, with TRBD1 matching 9 bases. The CDR3 consists of 14 residues. After removal of 8 bases from V and 3 bases from J, the junction contained 4 bases not matched to a gene. Germline loops: CDR1 SGHVS, CDR2 FQNEAQ. The CDR3 DNA reads as TGTGCCAGCGGGACAGGGAGTCACACCGGGGAGCTGTTTTTT. Encoded protein: CASGTGSHTGELFF.

The chain links TRBV5-6 to TRBJ1-2; TRBD1 matches at 7 bases. This CDR3 is 14 amino acids long. Germline values: CDR1 SGHDT, CDR2 YYEEEE. V dropped 0 bases and J dropped 7; count of bases not matched to a gene: 6. The CDR3 region has the DNA TGTGCCAGCAGCTTGGGGACAGGAGGAATTGGCTACACCTTC. Amino acid sequence: CASSLGTGGIGYTF.

This sequence joins TRBV5-1 and TRBJ2-2, with TRBD1 as a possible D gene (5 bases). Trimming left V 1 base short and J 8 bases short, with 12 bases between. CDR1 is SGHRS and CDR2 is YFSETQ in the germline V gene. The CDR3 is 14 amino acids. CDR3 coding DNA: TGCGCCAGCAGCTTGTATCCAGGGTCTGGGGAGCTGTTTTTT. The encoded protein is CASSLYPGSGELFF. The full variable domain, with the rest looked up from reference TRBV5-1 and TRBJ2-2, is KAGVTQTPRYLIKTRGQQVTLSCSPISGHRSVSWYQQTPGQGLQFLFEYFSETQRNKGNFPGRFSGRQFSNSRSEMNVSTLELGDSALYLCASSLYPGSGELFFGEGSRLTVL.

This clonotype came up many times. The CDR3 bases are TGCAGCGTTGAACCACTAGCGGGAGGGATCTTTAGCACAGATACGCAGTATTTT. This codes for CSVEPLAGGIFSTDTQYF. The rearrangement uses TRBV29-1 and TRBJ2-3, with 13 bases matching TRBD2. From germline, CDR1 is SQVTM and CDR2 ANQGSEA. V shed 2 bases, J shed 0 bases, and the junction held 8 bases outside the gene matches. This CDR3 region has 18 residues.

This clonotype was observed many times. The chain links TRBV10-2 to TRBJ1-2; D is unresolved. CDR3 length: 12 amino acids. Trimming removed 3 bases at V and 2 bases at J, with 4 bases between. Germline CDR1 and CDR2: WSHSY and SAAADI. The DNA of the CDR3 is TGCGCCAGCAGTGATACCAACTATGGCTACACCTTC. Protein: CASSDTNYGYTF.

This clonotype was counted only a few times. The genes are TRBV28 and TRBJ2-1, with no clear D. Germline-derived CDR1 and CDR2 are MDHEN and SYDVKM. The length of the CDR3 is 13 residues. Trimming pared 2 bases from V and 7 bases from J, leaving 9 bases between. CDR3 loop: CASSLGQMNEQFF. The CDR3 coding sequence is TGTGCCAGCAGTTTAGGCCAGATGAATGAGCAGTTCTTC.

This clonotype was detected a few times. This chain links TRBV20-1 with TRBJ2-7, with 8 bases identical to TRBD1. The germline gives CDR1 DFQATT, CDR2 SNEGSKA (reference sequence). Losses at the gene ends were 6 bases for V and 4 bases for J; bases not matched to a gene: 8. The CDR3 totals 13 residues. Here the CDR3 DNA reads TGCAGTGCGCCACGGACAGGGACATACGAGCAGTACTTC. Its protein product is CSAPRTGTYEQYF.

In its sample, this clonotype was seen many times. J is TRBJ1-2 and V is TRBV5-1; D unclear. The V gene's germline CDR1 is SGHRS and CDR2 YFSETQ. The CDR3 totals 14 residues. Trimming shortened V by 0 bases and J by 4 bases, and 10 bases separated the two germline ends. CDR3 bases: TGCGCCAGCAGCTTGGAAGGCTTGAGCTATGGCTACACCTTC. Translating gives CASSLEGLSYGYTF.

In this sample, this clonotype turned up many times. The rearrangement joins TRBV7-6 to TRBJ2-3, with 10 bases matching TRBD2. The CDR3 covers 18 residues. Trimming cost V 4 bases and J 2 bases; bases outside gene matches: 12. Germline V CDR1 and CDR2: SGHVS, FNYEAQ. The DNA of the CDR3 is TGTGCCAGCAGCTCAGAGCGGGGGGGCCCTACCTTCACAGATACGCAGTATTTT. This sequence encodes CASSSERGGPTFTDTQYF.

This clonotype was seen ten or more times. The chain joins TRBV20-1 to TRBJ1-4, with D possibly being TRBD1 (5 bases). CDR1 is DFQATT, CDR2 SNEGSKA, per germline (reference sequence). Trimming left V 3 bases short and J 5 bases short, with 13 bases between. There are 14 residues in the CDR3. CDR3 in DNA: TGCAGTGCTAGCGACAGAGCGAAGAATGAAAAACTGTTTTTT. This codes for CSASDRAKNEKLFF.

This clonotype was counted ten times or more. The chain carries TRBV28 and TRBJ1-2; 9 nucleotides agree with TRBD1. The trim removed 6 bases at V and 1 base at J, leaving 9 bases unmatched. This CDR3 is 16 amino acids long. CDR1 and CDR2 (germline): MDHEN, SYDVKM. The CDR3 protein is CASRRTGVEGNYGYTF. The CDR3 nucleotides are TGTGCCAGCAGAAGGACAGGGGTAGAGGGTAACTATGGCTACACCTTC.

This clonotype has only a few counts. The CDR3 here is CASSHLAGERQPYEQYF. The CDR3 coding sequence is TGTGCCAGCAGCCATCTAGCGGGAGAACGACAACCGTACGAGCAGTACTTC. The chain has TRBV11-2 and TRBJ2-7; 10 bases match TRBD2. V dropped 5 bases and J dropped 4; count of bases not matched to a gene: 14. The CDR3 has 17 residues. In germline, CDR1 is SGHAT, CDR2 FQNNGV.

This clonotype was seen repeatedly, ten times or more. The chain couples TRBV6-2 or TRBV6-3 to TRBJ2-7, with D perhaps TRBD1 (6 bases). Deletions cut 3 bases from V and 0 bases from J, with 12 bases between. Germline CDR1 is MNHEY and CDR2 is SVGEGT. This CDR3 contains 15 residues. As DNA, the CDR3 is TGTGCCAGCAGTTATCCTGGGACACTCTCCTACGAGCAGTACTTC. Its protein product is CASSYPGTLSYEQYF.

This clonotype was recorded many times. The J gene is TRBJ2-1, the V gene TRBV7-9; D possibly matches TRBD1 or TRBD2 (5 bases each). There are 16 residues in the CDR3. Germline loops: CDR1 SEHNR, CDR2 FQNEAQ (reference sequence). Trimming shortened V by 1 base and J by 6 bases, and 16 bases separated the two germline ends. The CDR3 spells CASSLVLGVRSNEQFF. The CDR3 nucleotides read TGTGCCAGCAGCTTAGTTCTGGGGGTCCGGAGCAATGAGCAGTTCTTC.

This clonotype was recorded many times. The chain is built from TRBV28 and TRBJ1-1; D unclear. This CDR3 has 11 amino acids. Trimming shortened V by 6 bases and J by 0 bases, and 2 bases separated the two germline ends. The germline gives CDR1 MDHEN, CDR2 SYDVKM. This CDR3 is CASRLNTEAFF. The CDR3 region has the DNA TGTGCCAGCAGATTGAACACTGAAGCTTTCTTT.

This clonotype was recorded a few times. The chain joins TRBV2 to TRBJ2-1; a possible D gene is TRBD2 (5 bases). The V and J ends lost 5 bases and 0 bases respectively, with 14 bases between them. The CDR3 contains 16 residues. Germline CDR1 and CDR2: SNHLY and FYNNEI. CDR3 region: CASSRTPGGSYNEQFF. The CDR3 nucleotides read TGTGCCAGCAGTCGAACCCCTGGAGGCTCCTACAATGAGCAGTTCTTC.

This clonotype was observed many times. In DNA, the CDR3 is TGTGCCAGCAGCTTAGGTCGGGGAGGCAATCAGCCCCAGCATTTT. It encodes CASSLGRGGNQPQHF. This chain connects TRBV7-2 to TRBJ1-5; D is undetermined. CDR1 SGHTA and CDR2 FQGNSA come from the germline V gene. This CDR3 has 15 residues. The V end lost 1 base, the J end lost 2 bases, and 9 bases lay between the germline ends.

A few counts support this clonotype. V usage is TRBV20-1 and J usage is TRBJ2-3, with 14 bases lining up with TRBD2. V dropped 6 bases and J dropped 4; count of bases not matched to a gene: 6. This CDR3 is built from 15 residues. Looked up from germline, CDR1 is DFQATT and CDR2 is SNEGSKA (reference sequence). Written as DNA, the CDR3 is TGCAGTGCCGACCCGGGACTAGCGGGGGCAGATACGCAGTATTTT. Protein: CSADPGLAGADTQYF.

This clonotype was counted many times. V is TRBV12-3 or TRBV12-4 and J is TRBJ1-5, with D unresolved. This CDR3 region has 11 residues. V lost 8 bases to trimming and J lost 8 bases, with 10 bases between them. The CDR3 DNA reads as TGTGCCAGCGGAAAGGATGAGCCCCAGCATTTT. It specifies CASGKDEPQHF.

In this sample, this clonotype turned up a few times. The CDR3 loop reads CASQSGLASNEQFF. The CDR3 region has the DNA TGCGCCTCTCAGTCTGGACTAGCAAGCAATGAGCAGTTCTTC. The V gene is TRBV5-1, the J gene TRBJ2-1; 8 bases fit TRBD2. The germline gives CDR1 SGHRS, CDR2 YFSETQ. The J segment lost 6 bases and the V segment lost 10 bases, leaving 12 bases of the junction unmatched. This CDR3 is 14 amino acids long. The full variable domain, rest sourced from reference TRBV5-1 and TRBJ2-1, is KAGVTQTPRYLIKTRGQQVTLSCSPISGHRSVSWYQQTPGQGLQFLFEYFSETQRNKGNFPGRFSGRQFSNSRSEMNVSTLELGDSALYLCASQSGLASNEQFFGPGTRLTVL.

This clonotype has ten or more counts. This chain links TRBV19 with TRBJ1-2, with 7 bases aligning to TRBD1. With V trimmed by 4 bases and J by 0 bases, 2 bases remained unmatched. This CDR3 has 14 residues. Germline CDR1 LNHDA, CDR2 SQIVND (reference sequence). CDR3 coding DNA: TGTGCCAGTAGTACGGGACAGCCTAACTATGGCTACACCTTC. Its protein product is CASSTGQPNYGYTF.

This clonotype was counted at least ten times. CDR3 sequence reads: CASRQKTGELFF. The CDR3 DNA reads TGTGCCAGCAGGCAGAAAACCGGGGAGCTGTTTTTT. The chain joins TRBV7-8 to TRBJ2-2; no clear D gene. From germline, CDR1 is SGHVS and CDR2 FQNEAQ. Trimming pared 6 bases from V and 5 bases from J, leaving 7 bases between. The CDR3 is made up of 12 amino acids.

This clonotype has ten or more counts. In DNA form, the CDR3 reads TGCAGTGCTAGAGCTCCAGGGGGGGAGACCCAGTACTTC. Amino acid sequence: CSARAPGGETQYF. This chain links TRBV20-1 with TRBJ2-5, with a possible D match to TRBD1 (7 bases). Trimming removed 1 base from V and 5 bases from J, with 11 bases in between. The CDR3 consists of 13 residues. Germline loops: CDR1 DFQATT, CDR2 SNEGSKA (reference sequence).

This clonotype was recorded many times. The chain employs TRBV7-2 and TRBJ1-2, with unresolved D. The V gene's germline CDR1 is SGHTA and CDR2 FQGNSA. Trimming pared 6 bases from V and 4 bases from J, leaving 18 bases between. The CDR3 contains 15 residues. The CDR3 loop is CASRRLQVPLYGYTF. CDR3 in DNA: TGTGCCAGCAGGCGCCTGCAGGTTCCCCTCTATGGCTACACCTTC.

This clonotype was counted many times. This chain links TRBV7-8 with TRBJ1-1, with a possible D match to TRBD1 (6 bases). Per the germline V gene, CDR1 is SGHVS and CDR2 is FQNEAQ. The germline V and J ends were trimmed by 2 bases and 0 bases, with 19 bases remaining between them. The CDR3 is made up of 18 amino acids. CDR3 loop: CASSLTGLGLSMNTEAFF. Here the CDR3 DNA reads TGTGCCAGCAGCTTAACAGGGCTGGGCCTCTCCATGAACACTGAAGCTTTCTTT. The full variable domain, with the rest looked up from reference TRBV7-8 and TRBJ1-1, is GAGVSQSPRYKVAKRGQDVALRCDPISGHVSLFWYQQALGQGPEFLTYFQNEAQLDKSGLPSDRFFAERPEGSVSTLKIQRTQQEDSAVYLCASSLTGLGLSMNTEAFFGQGTRLTVV.

This clonotype was found many times. The rearrangement uses TRBV6-2 or TRBV6-3 and TRBJ2-1; 14 nucleotides agree with TRBD2. V lost 7 bases and J lost 4; bases outside the gene matches: 12. CDR1 is MNHEY and CDR2 is SVGEGT in the germline V gene. The CDR3 is made up of 18 amino acids. The CDR3 spells CASNPGLAGDLLYNEQFF. CDR3 nucleotides: TGTGCCAGCAATCCGGGACTAGCGGGGGACTTGCTATACAATGAGCAGTTCTTC.